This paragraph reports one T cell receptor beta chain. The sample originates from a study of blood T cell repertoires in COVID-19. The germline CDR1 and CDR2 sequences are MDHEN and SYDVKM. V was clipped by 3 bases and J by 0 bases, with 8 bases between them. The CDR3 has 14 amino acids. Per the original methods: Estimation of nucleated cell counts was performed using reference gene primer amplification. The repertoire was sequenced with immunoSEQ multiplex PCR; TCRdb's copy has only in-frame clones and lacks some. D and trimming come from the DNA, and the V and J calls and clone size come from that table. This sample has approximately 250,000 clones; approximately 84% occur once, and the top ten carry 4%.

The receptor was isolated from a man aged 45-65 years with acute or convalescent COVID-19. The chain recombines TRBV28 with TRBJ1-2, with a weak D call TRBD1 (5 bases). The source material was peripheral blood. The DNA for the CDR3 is TGTGCCAGCAGTTTGGACACTCCTAACTATGGCTACACCTTC. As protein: CASSLDTPNYGYTF.